This TCR beta chain was recorded in a study of cytomegalovirus exposure and HLA in healthy donors. The CDR3 loop spans 14 amino acids. Trimming took 2 bases from V and 5 from J; bases not matched to a gene: 3. CDR1 is SGHDT and CDR2 is YYEEEE in the germline V gene. PCR involved 60 Vbeta and 13 Jbeta primers. Here immunoSEQ multiplex PCR was the method, and the copy in TCRdb shows in-frame clones only, minus some. The sample lists about 160,000 clones, roughly 84% occurring once. Details on this clone: Antigen unknown.

Study-level points and caveats: A later analysis found that most CMV-associated TCR beta chains appeared HLA-restricted.

Sequenced input: PBMCs. This sequence was found in a man between 18 and 29 years old in good health and CMV-seropositive. The chain has TRBV5-6 and TRBJ2-2; 7 bases are shared with TRBD1. CDR3 bases: TGTGCCAGCAGCTTACCAGGGGGTACCGGGGAGCTGTTTTTT. Translation gives CASSLPGGTGELFF.